This entry is about one T cell receptor (beta chain). Looked up from germline, CDR1 is SGDLS and CDR2 is YYNGEE. There are 16 residues in the CDR3. Trimming left V 4 bases short and J 2 bases short, with 16 bases between. These data are taken from a study of blood T cell repertoires in COVID-19. About the research overall: Sample material is recorded as cDNA or gDNA derived from T cells, B-cell-depleted T cells, or PBMCs.

In the study's own analysis: Estimated nucleated cell counts came from reference gene primer amplification. Profiled with immunoSEQ multiplex PCR; TCRdb holds only in-frame clones, not every one. V and J calls and clone size follow that table, whereas D and trimming were derived from the DNA. This sample has 70,000 to 95,000 clones; roughly 90% occur once, and the top ten carry approximately 1.6%. The sequence derives from a human donor with active COVID-19. The donor label of this sample is uncertain. This chain links TRBV9 with TRBJ1-3; D not certain. Sequences were obtained from peripheral blood. CDR3 DNA sequence: TGTGCCAGCAGCCCTGCCACAGAGACGACTGGAAACACCATATATTTT. Its protein product is CASSPATETTGNTIYF. The whole variable domain, filled in from reference TRBV9 and TRBJ1-3, reads DSGVTQTPKHLITATGQRVTLRCSPRSGDLSVYWYQQSLDQGLQFLIQYYNGEERAKGNILERFSAQQFPDLHSELNLSSLELGDSALYFCASSPATETTGNTIYFGEGSWLTVV.